The rows below give T cell receptor beta chains drawn from one sample of a study of blood T cells in healthy people across ages. Via MiXCR, TCRdb re-called the 5' RACE reads, giving one row per CDR3 protein. This sample has 550,000 to 700,000 distinct CDR3 sequences; 27% occur once, and the top ten carry about 18%. Source material: blood. The receptors stem from a woman in her 70s in good health. Both conserved end residues are part of each CDR3. D genes are given only for firm matches. Expanded clones are given a class, and other clones once, few, many or no size at all.

clone size: few; J gene: TRBJ2-1; V gene: TRBV5-1; D gene: -; CDR3 DNA: TGCGCCAGCAGCTTGGTGTCTAGCGCTGTCTACAATGAGCAGTTCTTC; CDR3 protein: CASSLVSSAVYNEQFF
clone size: few; J gene: TRBJ2-7; V gene: TRBV27; D gene: TRBD1; CDR3 DNA: TGTGCCAGCAGTCTAGTGGACAGGCCAGACTACGAGCAGTACTTC; CDR3 protein: CASSLVDRPDYEQYF
clone size: -; J gene: TRBJ1-5; V gene: TRBV10-3; D gene: TRBD1; CDR3 DNA: TGTGCCATCAGTCCCCAACAGGGGGACCAGCCCCAGCATTTT; CDR3 protein: CAISPQQGDQPQHF
clone size: -; J gene: TRBJ1-6; V gene: TRBV4-2; D gene: -; CDR3 DNA: TGTGCCAGCAGCCAACCAGGGTCAGGGTCTAATTCACCCCTCCACTTT; CDR3 protein: CASSQPGSGSNSPLHF
clone size: few; J gene: TRBJ2-2; V gene: TRBV5-1; D gene: -; CDR3 DNA: TGCGCCAGCAGCGCCGGGACTCCTAGCACCGGGGAGCTGTTTTTT; CDR3 protein: CASSAGTPSTGELFF
clone size: few; J gene: TRBJ1-3; V gene: TRBV7-2; D gene: -; CDR3 DNA: TGTGCCAGCAGCTTAGTGGCAAAGGGGCCAGGAAACACCATATATTTT; CDR3 protein: CASSLVAKGPGNTIYF
clone size: few; J gene: TRBJ2-5; V gene: TRBV27; D gene: TRBD2; CDR3 DNA: TGTGCCAGCAGTTTACGTGGGCGGGGGGCCCCGAAAGAGACCCAGTACTTC; CDR3 protein: CASSLRGRGAPKETQYF
clone size: -; J gene: TRBJ2-7; V gene: TRBV7-3; D gene: -; CDR3 DNA: TGTGCCAGCAGCTCCGGGACGGCGGAGCAGTACTTC; CDR3 protein: CASSSGTAEQYF
clone size: few; J gene: TRBJ2-5; V gene: TRBV20-1; D gene: -; CDR3 DNA: TGCAGTGCTATACCCGGGTCAGGGGTGGAGACCCAGTACTTC; CDR3 protein: CSAIPGSGVETQYF
clone size: -; J gene: TRBJ2-2; V gene: TRBV5-1; D gene: -; CDR3 DNA: TGCGCCAGCAGCTTCGGCAGGGAGAGTGGGTACACCGGGGAGCTGTTTTTT; CDR3 protein: CASSFGRESGYTGELFF
clone size: -; J gene: TRBJ1-2; V gene: TRBV29-1; D gene: TRBD1; CDR3 DNA: TGCAGCGTAAGGGGGACAGATTCTCAATTGGGAGGCTACACCTTC; CDR3 protein: CSVRGTDSQLGGYTF
clone size: few; J gene: TRBJ1-4; V gene: TRBV3-1; D gene: -; CDR3 DNA: TGTGCCAGCAGCCCCGGGACATTCTCAACTAATGAAAAACTGTTTTTT; CDR3 protein: CASSPGTFSTNEKLFF
clone size: few; J gene: TRBJ2-7; V gene: TRBV3-1; D gene: -; CDR3 DNA: TGTGCCAGCAGCCCGAACCTCGGACAGCTTCCCTACGAGCAGTACTTC; CDR3 protein: CASSPNLGQLPYEQYF
clone size: -; J gene: TRBJ2-1; V gene: TRBV7-7; D gene: -; CDR3 DNA: TGTGCTAGCAGCACCCCTAACACCAATGAGCAGTTCTTC; CDR3 protein: CASSTPNTNEQFF
clone size: few; J gene: TRBJ1-2; V gene: TRBV6-5; D gene: TRBD1; CDR3 DNA: TGTGCCAGCAGTTACCCTCGGACAGGGGGCGCGAGTGGCTACACCTTC; CDR3 protein: CASSYPRTGGASGYTF
clone size: few; J gene: TRBJ2-5; V gene: TRBV21-1; D gene: -; CDR3 DNA: TGTGCCAGCAGCGCAACAGGGGCTCAAGAGACCCAGTACTTC; CDR3 protein: CASSATGAQETQYF
clone size: few; J gene: TRBJ2-7; V gene: TRBV20-1; D gene: -; CDR3 DNA: TGCAGTGCCAGTCCGGTTGGGAGCTCCTACGAGCAGTACTTC; CDR3 protein: CSASPVGSSYEQYF
clone size: -; J gene: TRBJ1-4; V gene: TRBV12-3/TRBV12-4; D gene: -; CDR3 DNA: TGTGCCAGCAGTTCGGACATGGGGGCGCGAGGTGAAAAACTGTTTTTT; CDR3 protein: CASSSDMGARGEKLFF
clone size: -; J gene: TRBJ2-5; V gene: TRBV9; D gene: -; CDR3 DNA: TGTGCCAGCAGCCCAAGCGGAGGGCAGGGGGAGACCCAGTACTTC; CDR3 protein: CASSPSGGQGETQYF
clone size: -; J gene: TRBJ2-7; V gene: TRBV29-1; D gene: TRBD1; CDR3 DNA: TGCACCCGGACAGGGAAGTCCTACGAGCAGTACTTC; CDR3 protein: CTRTGKSYEQYF
clone size: -; J gene: TRBJ2-5; V gene: TRBV7-2; D gene: -; CDR3 DNA: TGTGCCAGCAGCCTGCAATGGGGGGATGAGACCCAGTACTTC; CDR3 protein: CASSLQWGDETQYF
clone size: -; J gene: TRBJ2-5; V gene: TRBV20-1; D gene: -; CDR3 DNA: TGCAGTGCTAATGAGGGGACGAGAGAGACCCAGTACTTC; CDR3 protein: CSANEGTRETQYF
clone size: many; J gene: TRBJ2-7; V gene: TRBV14; D gene: -; CDR3 DNA: TGTGCCAGCAGCTCTGATTTGGGCTACGAGCAGTACTTC; CDR3 protein: CASSSDLGYEQYF
clone size: few; J gene: TRBJ1-2; V gene: TRBV18; D gene: -; CDR3 DNA: TGTGCCAGCTCACCACTCTATGCTCAGAGTAGTAACTATGGCTACACCTTC; CDR3 protein: CASSPLYAQSSNYGYTF
clone size: -; J gene: TRBJ1-1; V gene: TRBV30; D gene: -; CDR3 DNA: TGTGCCTGGAGTAAACCGACCGTGAGGGAAGCTTTCTTT; CDR3 protein: CAWSKPTVREAFF
clone size: -; J gene: TRBJ1-1; V gene: TRBV4-3; D gene: -; CDR3 DNA: TGCGCCAGCAGCCGAACCGTGGGGTCTGAAGCTTTCTTT; CDR3 protein: CASSRTVGSEAFF
clone size: -; J gene: TRBJ2-1; V gene: TRBV6-4; D gene: TRBD2; CDR3 DNA: TGTGCCAGCAGTGACGTGTCTAGCGGATACAATGAGCAGTTCTTC; CDR3 protein: CASSDVSSGYNEQFF
clone size: few; J gene: TRBJ2-5; V gene: TRBV15; D gene: -; CDR3 DNA: TGTGCCACCAGCAGACTGCAAGAGACCCAGTACTTC; CDR3 protein: CATSRLQETQYF
clone size: few; J gene: TRBJ2-7; V gene: TRBV5-1; D gene: TRBD2; CDR3 DNA: TGCGCCAGCGGCCAGCCGGGAGGCGACGAGCAGTACTTC; CDR3 protein: CASGQPGGDEQYF
clone size: few; J gene: TRBJ2-5; V gene: TRBV7-8; D gene: -; CDR3 DNA: TGTGCCAGCAGCTTTCCGGGGGGCGGGCGGGAGACCCAGTACTTC; CDR3 protein: CASSFPGGGRETQYF
clone size: -; J gene: TRBJ2-1; V gene: TRBV7-2; D gene: -; CDR3 DNA: TGTGCCAGCAGCCTCGGGACAAGGGGCAGGGATGAGCAGTTCTTC; CDR3 protein: CASSLGTRGRDEQFF
clone size: -; J gene: TRBJ1-1; V gene: TRBV14; D gene: -; CDR3 DNA: TGTGCCAGCAGCCGATCGGGACCCGCTCAGTTCTTT; CDR3 protein: CASSRSGPAQFF
clone size: -; J gene: TRBJ2-3; V gene: TRBV6-2/TRBV6-3; D gene: TRBD2; CDR3 DNA: TGTGCCAGCAGTTACCAACGGACAGTAACCACGACTAGCGGGAGCTCAGATACGCAGTATTTT; CDR3 protein: CASSYQRTVTTTSGSSDTQYF
clone size: -; J gene: TRBJ2-1; V gene: TRBV10-3; D gene: -; CDR3 DNA: TGTGCCATCAGTGGTAATACTACTAGGGTGAACAATGAGCAGTTCTTC; CDR3 protein: CAISGNTTRVNNEQFF
clone size: few; J gene: TRBJ1-1; V gene: TRBV9; D gene: TRBD1; CDR3 DNA: TGTGCCAGCAGCGTAGTGGGCACAGGGGAGGTCACTGAAGCTTTCTTT; CDR3 protein: CASSVVGTGEVTEAFF
clone size: -; J gene: TRBJ2-5; V gene: TRBV4-2; D gene: -; CDR3 DNA: TGTGCCAGCAGCCCCGACGAACGGGGAAGGGAGACCCAGTACTTC; CDR3 protein: CASSPDERGRETQYF
clone size: few; J gene: TRBJ2-3; V gene: TRBV10-3; D gene: TRBD2; CDR3 DNA: TGTGCCATCAGCGCGGGGGACTTACCTAACTGGCAGTATTTT; CDR3 protein: CAISAGDLPNWQYF
clone size: few; J gene: TRBJ1-1; V gene: TRBV3-1; D gene: -; CDR3 DNA: TGTGCCAGCAGCCAACCTGGGACGAACACTGAAGCTTTCTTT; CDR3 protein: CASSQPGTNTEAFF
clone size: -; J gene: TRBJ2-3; V gene: TRBV5-6; D gene: TRBD2; CDR3 DNA: TGTGCCAGCAGCCCGATTGCGGGGGGGCCGACAGATACGCAGTATTTT; CDR3 protein: CASSPIAGGPTDTQYF
clone size: few; J gene: TRBJ2-4; V gene: TRBV7-2; D gene: -; CDR3 DNA: TGTGCCAGCAGCTTCGCGGGGGCGTCCAAAAACATTCAGTACTTC; CDR3 protein: CASSFAGASKNIQYF
clone size: -; J gene: TRBJ2-2; V gene: TRBV6-6; D gene: TRBD2; CDR3 DNA: TGTGCCAGCTCCTACGGACTAGCGACGGGCACCGGGGAGCTGTTTTTT; CDR3 protein: CASSYGLATGTGELFF
clone size: few; J gene: TRBJ2-7; V gene: TRBV20-1; D gene: -; CDR3 DNA: TGCAGTGCACGGGCTACTCACTACGAGCAGTACTTC; CDR3 protein: CSARATHYEQYF
clone size: -; J gene: TRBJ1-6; V gene: TRBV27; D gene: TRBD1; CDR3 DNA: TGTGCCAGCAGTTTATCGGGGACAGGGGGCAATTCACCCCTCCACTTT; CDR3 protein: CASSLSGTGGNSPLHF
clone size: few; J gene: TRBJ2-5; V gene: TRBV29-1; D gene: TRBD1; CDR3 DNA: TGCAGCGTAGTCGACAGGGCCCAAGAGACCCAGTACTTC; CDR3 protein: CSVVDRAQETQYF
clone size: -; J gene: TRBJ2-1; V gene: TRBV7-9; D gene: -; CDR3 DNA: TGTGCCAGCACCCATCGCGCCTACAATGAGCAGTTCTTC; CDR3 protein: CASTHRAYNEQFF
clone size: -; J gene: TRBJ1-4; V gene: TRBV24-1; D gene: -; CDR3 DNA: TGTGCCACCAGTGGGGCCGGGACTAATGAAAAACTGTTTTTT; CDR3 protein: CATSGAGTNEKLFF
clone size: few; J gene: TRBJ2-7; V gene: TRBV20-1; D gene: -; CDR3 DNA: TGCAGTGCTGCCGGTGGGGCTGGGGCCTACGAGCAGTACTTC; CDR3 protein: CSAAGGAGAYEQYF
clone size: few; J gene: TRBJ1-4; V gene: TRBV7-2; D gene: -; CDR3 DNA: TGTGCCAGCAGCTTAGTAACCGCGGAAAAACTGTTTTTT; CDR3 protein: CASSLVTAEKLFF
clone size: few; J gene: TRBJ1-4; V gene: TRBV6-2/TRBV6-3; D gene: -; CDR3 DNA: TGTGCCAGCTCGCCCGCGACACCCGCGAATGAAAAACTGTTTTTT; CDR3 protein: CASSPATPANEKLFF
clone size: few; J gene: TRBJ2-3; V gene: TRBV5-6; D gene: -; CDR3 DNA: TGTGCCAGCAGCTCCGTGCTACTAGATACGCAGTATTTT; CDR3 protein: CASSSVLLDTQYF
clone size: few; J gene: TRBJ1-1; V gene: TRBV29-1; D gene: -; CDR3 DNA: TGCAGCGTTGAGGCGGATGAAGCTTTCTTT; CDR3 protein: CSVEADEAFF
clone size: -; J gene: TRBJ1-2; V gene: TRBV10-3; D gene: -; CDR3 DNA: TGTGCCATCAGTTTCATGGGCGATGGCTACACCTTC; CDR3 protein: CAISFMGDGYTF
clone size: once; J gene: TRBJ2-7; V gene: TRBV7-6; D gene: TRBD1; CDR3 DNA: TGTGCCAGCAGCCCGGGGACAGTACCCTACGAGCAGTACTTC; CDR3 protein: CASSPGTVPYEQYF
clone size: few; J gene: TRBJ2-5; V gene: TRBV29-1; D gene: TRBD2; CDR3 DNA: TGCAGCGTTTTTGGCGGGGGGGAACAAGAGACCCAGTACTTC; CDR3 protein: CSVFGGGEQETQYF
clone size: -; J gene: TRBJ2-3; V gene: TRBV20-1; D gene: TRBD2; CDR3 DNA: TGCAGTGCTAGCGGTGTAGCGGGGGTCGCAGATACGCAGTATTTT; CDR3 protein: CSASGVAGVADTQYF
clone size: -; J gene: TRBJ1-1; V gene: TRBV5-1; D gene: -; CDR3 DNA: TGCGCCAGCAGCCCATTTACGGGAATCTCCTTCTTT; CDR3 protein: CASSPFTGISFF
clone size: few; J gene: TRBJ1-2; V gene: TRBV7-2; D gene: -; CDR3 DNA: TGTGCCAGCAGCCAGTCTTGGACGGCTACGAACTATGGCTACACCTTC; CDR3 protein: CASSQSWTATNYGYTF
clone size: -; J gene: TRBJ2-7; V gene: TRBV5-1; D gene: TRBD1; CDR3 DNA: TGCGCCAGCAGCACTGACCGGGACAGGGTATTAGCGATCGACGAGCAGTACTTC; CDR3 protein: CASSTDRDRVLAIDEQYF
clone size: -; J gene: TRBJ2-2; V gene: TRBV11-2; D gene: -; CDR3 DNA: TGTGCCAGCAGCTTAGATATTTGGGGGGACACCGGGGAGCTGTTTTTT; CDR3 protein: CASSLDIWGDTGELFF